Listed below are T cell receptor beta chains from one sample, sequenced in a study of T cell responses to AZD1222 COVID-19 vaccine. Sequenced by immunoSEQ multiplex PCR; TCRdb stores in-frame clones only, minus some. The table has around 130,000 clones, about 91% seen once. The input for sequencing was peripheral blood, taken 28 days after the second AZD1222 dose. The receptors were gathered from an adult who received the AZD1222 COVID-19 vaccine. CDR3s leave out the opening cysteine and the closing phenylalanine or tryptophan. The order of the fields is CDR3 protein, D gene, J gene, V gene. The D gene is left open where the match is weak.

cdr3_aa: ASSRQQRNEQF; d_call: .; j_call: TRBJ2-1; v_call: TRBV4-1
cdr3_aa: ASSSIQGAFITEAF; d_call: TRBD1; j_call: TRBJ1-1; v_call: TRBV14
cdr3_aa: ASGLYGQAGGYNEQF; d_call: .; j_call: TRBJ2-1; v_call: TRBV12-5
cdr3_aa: ASSLASGRYTGELF; d_call: .; j_call: TRBJ2-2; v_call: TRBV5-4
cdr3_aa: ASSQALAGFNEQF; d_call: TRBD2; j_call: TRBJ2-1; v_call: TRBV3-1/TRBV3-2
cdr3_aa: ASSFRLRGAGYNEQF; d_call: .; j_call: TRBJ2-1; v_call: TRBV5-6
cdr3_aa: ASRVDRDYGYT; d_call: TRBD1; j_call: TRBJ1-2; v_call: TRBV5-6
cdr3_aa: AWNPGTGNTIY; d_call: .; j_call: TRBJ1-3; v_call: TRBV30
cdr3_aa: ASSVGGGAYNEQY; d_call: TRBD2; j_call: TRBJ2-7; v_call: TRBV9
cdr3_aa: ASSPLGLAGYNEQF; d_call: TRBD2; j_call: TRBJ2-1; v_call: TRBV11-3
cdr3_aa: ASSFRTGVALYGYT; d_call: TRBD1; j_call: TRBJ1-2; v_call: TRBV11-2
cdr3_aa: ASSLAGLEQF; d_call: .; j_call: TRBJ2-1; v_call: TRBV7-2
cdr3_aa: AWNRVSTDTQY; d_call: .; j_call: TRBJ2-3; v_call: TRBV30
cdr3_aa: ASSLEGNPNTEAF; d_call: .; j_call: TRBJ1-1; v_call: TRBV7-3
cdr3_aa: ASSPQGGSMNTEAF; d_call: .; j_call: TRBJ1-1; v_call: TRBV14
cdr3_aa: SASGHDGYT; d_call: .; j_call: TRBJ1-2; v_call: TRBV20-1
cdr3_aa: ASSMTQDTEAF; d_call: .; j_call: TRBJ1-1; v_call: TRBV19
cdr3_aa: ASSWEGQAFNYGYT; d_call: TRBD1; j_call: TRBJ1-2; v_call: TRBV7-8
cdr3_aa: ASKPQGAFTEAF; d_call: TRBD1; j_call: TRBJ1-1; v_call: TRBV19